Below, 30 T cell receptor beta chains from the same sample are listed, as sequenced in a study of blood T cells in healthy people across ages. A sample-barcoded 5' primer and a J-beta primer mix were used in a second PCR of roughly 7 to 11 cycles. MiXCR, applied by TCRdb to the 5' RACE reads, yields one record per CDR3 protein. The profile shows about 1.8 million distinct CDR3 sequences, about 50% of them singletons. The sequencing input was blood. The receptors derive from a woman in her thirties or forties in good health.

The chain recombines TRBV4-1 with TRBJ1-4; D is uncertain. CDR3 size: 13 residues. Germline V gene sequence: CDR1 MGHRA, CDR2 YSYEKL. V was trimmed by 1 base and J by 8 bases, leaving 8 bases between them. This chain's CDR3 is CASSQAADEKLFF. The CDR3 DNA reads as TGCGCCAGCAGCCAAGCGGCTGACGAAAAACTGTTTTTT.

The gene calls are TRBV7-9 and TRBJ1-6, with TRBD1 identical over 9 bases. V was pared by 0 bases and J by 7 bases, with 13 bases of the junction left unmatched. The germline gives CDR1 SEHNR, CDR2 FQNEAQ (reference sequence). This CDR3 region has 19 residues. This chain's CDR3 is CASSLAGTGKGYWNSPLHF. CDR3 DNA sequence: TGTGCCAGCAGCTTAGCCGGGACAGGGAAGGGATACTGGAATTCACCCCTCCACTTT.

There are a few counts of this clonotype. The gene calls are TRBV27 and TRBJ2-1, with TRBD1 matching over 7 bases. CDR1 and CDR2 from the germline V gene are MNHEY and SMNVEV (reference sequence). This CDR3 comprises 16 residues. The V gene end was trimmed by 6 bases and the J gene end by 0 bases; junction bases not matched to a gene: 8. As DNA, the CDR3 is TGTGCCAGCAGCGTGGACAGGAGGAGCTCCTACAATGAGCAGTTCTTC. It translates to CASSVDRRSSYNEQFF.

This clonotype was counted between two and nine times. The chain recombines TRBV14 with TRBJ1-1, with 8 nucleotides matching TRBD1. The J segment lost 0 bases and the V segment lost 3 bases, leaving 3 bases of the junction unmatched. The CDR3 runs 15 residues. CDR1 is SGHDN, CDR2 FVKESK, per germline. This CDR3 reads CASSQRTGMNTEAFF. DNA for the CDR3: TGTGCCAGCAGCCAGCGGACAGGGATGAACACTGAAGCTTTCTTT.

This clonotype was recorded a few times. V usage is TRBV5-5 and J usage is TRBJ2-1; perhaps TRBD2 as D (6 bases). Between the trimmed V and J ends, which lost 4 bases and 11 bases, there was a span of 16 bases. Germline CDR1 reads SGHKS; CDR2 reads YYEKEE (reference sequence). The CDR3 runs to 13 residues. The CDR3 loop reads CASSPRQGTQQFF. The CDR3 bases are TGTGCCAGCAGCCCGCGCCAAGGGACTCAGCAGTTCTTC. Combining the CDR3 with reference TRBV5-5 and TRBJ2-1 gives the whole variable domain DAGVTQSPTHLIKTRGQQVTLRCSPISGHKSVSWYQQVLGQGPQFIFQYYEKEERGRGNFPDRFSARQFPNYSSELNVNALLLGDSALYLCASSPRQGTQQFFGPGTRLTVL.

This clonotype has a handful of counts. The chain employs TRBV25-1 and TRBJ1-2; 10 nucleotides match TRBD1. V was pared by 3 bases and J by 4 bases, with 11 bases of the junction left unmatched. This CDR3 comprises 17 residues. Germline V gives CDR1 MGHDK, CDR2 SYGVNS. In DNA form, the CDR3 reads TGTGCCAGCAGTGACGGTCGGGACAGGGGATTTTTCTATGGCTACACCTTC. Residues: CASSDGRDRGFFYGYTF.

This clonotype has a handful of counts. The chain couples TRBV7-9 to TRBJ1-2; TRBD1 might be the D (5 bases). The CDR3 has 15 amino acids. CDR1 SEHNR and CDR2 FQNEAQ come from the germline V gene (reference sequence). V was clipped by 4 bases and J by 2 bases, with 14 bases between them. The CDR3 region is CASSSPGTRNYGYTF. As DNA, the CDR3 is TGTGCCAGCAGCTCCCCCGGGACGCGAAACTATGGCTACACCTTC.

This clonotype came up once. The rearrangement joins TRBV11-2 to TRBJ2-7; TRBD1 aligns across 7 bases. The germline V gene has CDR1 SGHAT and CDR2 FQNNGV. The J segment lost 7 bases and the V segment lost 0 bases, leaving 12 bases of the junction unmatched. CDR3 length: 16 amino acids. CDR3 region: CASSLDHLSGTDEQYF. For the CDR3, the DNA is TGTGCCAGCAGCTTAGATCATTTATCCGGGACAGATGAGCAGTACTTC.

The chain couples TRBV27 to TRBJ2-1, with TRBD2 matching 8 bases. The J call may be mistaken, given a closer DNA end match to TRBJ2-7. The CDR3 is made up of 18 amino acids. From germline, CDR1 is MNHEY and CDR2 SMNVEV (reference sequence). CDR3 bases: TGTGCCAGCAGTTTATTACGGGGGGGGAGTGGGAGGTGCAATGAGCAGTACTTC. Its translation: CASSLLRGGSGRCNEQYF.

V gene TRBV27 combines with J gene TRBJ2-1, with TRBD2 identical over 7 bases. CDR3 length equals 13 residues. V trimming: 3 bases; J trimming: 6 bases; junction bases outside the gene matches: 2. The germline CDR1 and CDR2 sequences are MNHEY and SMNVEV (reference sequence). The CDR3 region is CASSFGLGNEQFF. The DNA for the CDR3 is TGTGCCAGCAGTTTTGGACTAGGCAATGAGCAGTTCTTC.

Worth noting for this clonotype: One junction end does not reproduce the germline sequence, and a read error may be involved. Here the CDR3 reads CSSSPMVDQPQHF. Written as DNA, the CDR3 is TGTTCCAGCAGTCCCATGGTCGATCAGCCCCAGCATTTT. This chain joins TRBV6-5 and TRBJ1-5, with unresolved D. CDR1 is MNHEY, CDR2 SVGAGI, per germline. The CDR3 length is 13 residues.

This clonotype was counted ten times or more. The CDR3 here is CASSLTLGNEQFF. CDR3 nucleotides: TGTGCCAGCAGCTTAACGCTGGGTAATGAGCAGTTCTTC. The genes are TRBV7-3 and TRBJ2-1; no definite D call. The CDR3 totals 13 residues. V lost 0 bases and J lost 7, with 7 bases in between. The germline gives CDR1 SGHTA, CDR2 FQGTGA.

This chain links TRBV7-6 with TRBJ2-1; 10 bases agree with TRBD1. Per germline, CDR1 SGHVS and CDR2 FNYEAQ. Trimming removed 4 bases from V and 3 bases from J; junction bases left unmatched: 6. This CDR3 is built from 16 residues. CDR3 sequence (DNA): TGTGCCAGCAGCTGGTCCGGGACAGGGGACTACAATGAGCAGTTCTTC. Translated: CASSWSGTGDYNEQFF.

In DNA form, the CDR3 reads TGTGCCAGCAGCTTAAGTGCTAGCGGGGGGGCCTTGATCAATGAGCAGTTCTTC. Amino acids: CASSLSASGGALINEQFF. V is TRBV7-2 and J is TRBJ2-1; 12 positions agree with TRBD2. V dropped 2 bases and J dropped 6; count of bases not matched to a gene: 11. The CDR3 extends over 18 amino acids. Per the germline V gene, CDR1 is SGHTA and CDR2 is FQGNSA.

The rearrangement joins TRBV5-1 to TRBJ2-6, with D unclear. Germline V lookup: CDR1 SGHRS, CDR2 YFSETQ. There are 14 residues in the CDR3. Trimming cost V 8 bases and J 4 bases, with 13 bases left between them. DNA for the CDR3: TGCGCCAGTGTTCTGGTGTTGGGGGCCAACGTCCTGACTTTC. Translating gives CASVLVLGANVLTF.

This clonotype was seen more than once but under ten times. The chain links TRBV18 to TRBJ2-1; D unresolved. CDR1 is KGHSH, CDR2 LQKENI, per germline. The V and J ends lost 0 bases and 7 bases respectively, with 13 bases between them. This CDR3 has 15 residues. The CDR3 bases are TGTGCCAGCTCACCACCGGCCCGTAGCAGGAATGAGCAGTTCTTC. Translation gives CASSPPARSRNEQFF.

The CDR3 is CASTQAGLPSYEQYF. The CDR3 nucleotides are TGTGCCAGCACTCAGGCCGGGCTTCCCTCCTACGAGCAGTACTTC. The chain joins TRBV7-9 to TRBJ2-7; the D is unclear. Looked up from germline, CDR1 is SEHNR and CDR2 is FQNEAQ (reference sequence). The V and J ends lost 7 bases and 0 bases respectively, with 16 bases between them. The CDR3 length is 15 residues.

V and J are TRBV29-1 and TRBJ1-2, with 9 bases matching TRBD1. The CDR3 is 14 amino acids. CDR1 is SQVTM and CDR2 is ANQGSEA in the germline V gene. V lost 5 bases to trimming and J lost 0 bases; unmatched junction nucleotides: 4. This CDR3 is CSVRDRGANYGYTF. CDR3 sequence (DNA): TGCAGCGTTCGCGACAGGGGGGCTAACTATGGCTACACCTTC.

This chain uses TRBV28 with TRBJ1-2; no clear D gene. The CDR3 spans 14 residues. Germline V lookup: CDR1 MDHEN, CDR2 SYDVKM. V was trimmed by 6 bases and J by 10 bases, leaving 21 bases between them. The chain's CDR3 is CASRNGDGRWSYTF. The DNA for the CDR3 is TGTGCCAGCAGGAATGGGGATGGCCGTTGGTCCTACACCTTC.

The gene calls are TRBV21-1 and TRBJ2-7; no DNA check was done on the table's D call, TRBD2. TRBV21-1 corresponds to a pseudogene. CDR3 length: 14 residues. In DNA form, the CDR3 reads TGTGCCAGCCGCGATCGGCAGGGAAATCTCGAGCAGTACTTC. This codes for CASRDRQGNLEQYF.

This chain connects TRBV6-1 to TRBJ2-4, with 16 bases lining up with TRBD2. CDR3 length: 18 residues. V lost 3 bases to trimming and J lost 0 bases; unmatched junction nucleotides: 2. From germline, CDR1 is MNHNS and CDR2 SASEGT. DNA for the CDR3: TGTGCCAGCAGTGAGGGACTAGCGGGGGGGCGAGCCAAAAACATTCAGTACTTC. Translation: CASSEGLAGGRAKNIQYF.

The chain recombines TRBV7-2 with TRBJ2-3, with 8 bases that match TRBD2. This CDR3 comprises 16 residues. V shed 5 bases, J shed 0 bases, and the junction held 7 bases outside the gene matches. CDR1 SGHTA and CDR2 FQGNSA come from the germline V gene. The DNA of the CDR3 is TGTGCCAGCAGCCGGGATACTAGCGGAAGCACAGATACGCAGTATTTT. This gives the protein CASSRDTSGSTDTQYF.

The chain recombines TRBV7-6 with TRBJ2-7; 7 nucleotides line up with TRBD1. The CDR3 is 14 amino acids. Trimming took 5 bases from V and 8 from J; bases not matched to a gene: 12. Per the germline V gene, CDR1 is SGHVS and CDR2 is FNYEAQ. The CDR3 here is CASSRDDRAEKQYF. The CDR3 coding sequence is TGTGCCAGCAGCCGGGACGACAGGGCGGAAAAGCAGTACTTC.

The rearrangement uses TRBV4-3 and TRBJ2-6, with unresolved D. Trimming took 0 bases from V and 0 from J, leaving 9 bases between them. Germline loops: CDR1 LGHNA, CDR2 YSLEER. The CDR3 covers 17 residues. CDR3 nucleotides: TGCGCCAGCAGCCAAGAAGTTGACCACTCTGGGGCCAACGTCCTGACTTTC. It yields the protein CASSQEVDHSGANVLTF.

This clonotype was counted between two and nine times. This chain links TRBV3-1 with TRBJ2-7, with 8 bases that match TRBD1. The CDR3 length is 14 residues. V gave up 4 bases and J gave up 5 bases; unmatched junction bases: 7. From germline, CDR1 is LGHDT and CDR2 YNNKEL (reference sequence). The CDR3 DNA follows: TGTGCCAGCAGCCGGATGGACAGGGACGACGAGCAGTACTTC. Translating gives CASSRMDRDDEQYF.

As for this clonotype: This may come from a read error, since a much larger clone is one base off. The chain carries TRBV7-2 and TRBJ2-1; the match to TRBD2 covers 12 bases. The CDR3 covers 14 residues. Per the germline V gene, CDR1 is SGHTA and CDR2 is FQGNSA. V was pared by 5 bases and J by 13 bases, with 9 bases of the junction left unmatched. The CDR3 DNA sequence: TGTGCCAGCAGCGTAGTCGCGACTAGCGGGGGTCAGTTCTTC. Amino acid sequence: CASSVVATSGGQFF.

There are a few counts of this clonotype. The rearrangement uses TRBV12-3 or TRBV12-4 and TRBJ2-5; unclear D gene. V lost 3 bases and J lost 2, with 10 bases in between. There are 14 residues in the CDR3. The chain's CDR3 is CASSFSSKQETQYF. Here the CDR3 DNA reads TGTGCCAGCAGTTTTAGCAGTAAGCAAGAGACCCAGTACTTC.

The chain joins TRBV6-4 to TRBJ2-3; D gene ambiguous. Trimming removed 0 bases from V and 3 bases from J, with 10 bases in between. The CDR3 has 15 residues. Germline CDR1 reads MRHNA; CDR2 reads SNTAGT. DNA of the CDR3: TGTGCCAGCAGTGACTCGAGACTGGGTACAGATACGCAGTATTTT. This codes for CASSDSRLGTDTQYF.

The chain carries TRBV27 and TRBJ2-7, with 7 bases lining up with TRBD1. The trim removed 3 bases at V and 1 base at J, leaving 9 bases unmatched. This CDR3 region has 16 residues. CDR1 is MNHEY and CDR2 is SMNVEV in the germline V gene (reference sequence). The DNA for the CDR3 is TGTGCCAGCAGTTTGTCACAGGGGAGTGAGTCCTACGAGCAGTACTTC. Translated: CASSLSQGSESYEQYF.

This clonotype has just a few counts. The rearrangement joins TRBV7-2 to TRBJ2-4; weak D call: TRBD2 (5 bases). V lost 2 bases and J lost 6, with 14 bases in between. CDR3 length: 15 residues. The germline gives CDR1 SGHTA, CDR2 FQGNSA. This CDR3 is CASSLTPGGLNIQYF. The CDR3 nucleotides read TGTGCCAGCAGCTTAACCCCAGGCGGACTAAACATTCAGTACTTC. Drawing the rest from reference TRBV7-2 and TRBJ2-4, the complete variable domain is GAGVSQSPSNKVTEKGKDVELRCDPISGHTALYWYRQSLGQGLEFLIYFQGNSAPDKSGLPSDRFSAERTGGSVSTLTIQRTQQEDSAVYLCASSLTPGGLNIQYFGAGTRLSVL.